These 14 T cell receptor beta chains were all obtained from the same sample, sequenced in a study of blood T cell repertoires in COVID-19. The data were produced by immunoSEQ multiplex PCR, yet TCRdb's version contains in-frame clones alone and is incomplete. The table includes about 180,000 clones, roughly 86% detected once. Specimen: PBMCs or T cells enriched from blood (not recorded which). The source is a woman in her twenties or thirties who had recovered from COVID-19.

The chain uses TRBV11-2 and TRBJ2-3; maybe TRBD1 (5 bases). V lost 2 bases, J lost 1 base, and 16 bases lay in between. Germline assignment: CDR1 SGHAT and CDR2 FQNNGV. This CDR3 spans 17 amino acids. The CDR3 DNA follows: TGTGCCAGCAGCTTACTGATGACAGAGATAGGCACAGATACGCAGTATTTT. This translates into CASSLLMTEIGTDTQYF.

V and J are TRBV6-4 and TRBJ2-1; 10 bases map to TRBD1. The junction had 9 bases not matched to a gene; V was cut back by 9 bases and J by 4 bases. The CDR3 contains 15 residues. Germline V gives CDR1 MRHNA, CDR2 SNTAGT. CDR3 sequence: CASNFGQGVYNEQFF. The CDR3 DNA is TGTGCCAGTAACTTTGGACAGGGGGTATACAATGAGCAGTTCTTC.

V usage is TRBV6-5 and J usage is TRBJ2-1; D remains ambiguous. V lost 8 bases to trimming and J lost 7 bases, with 9 bases between them. Germline V gene data show CDR1 as MNHEY and CDR2 as SVGAGI. CDR3 length equals 11 residues. CDR3 DNA sequence: TGTGCCAGCTACCCCGGGAATGAGCAGTTCTTC. This encodes CASYPGNEQFF.

The rearrangement joins TRBV5-1 to TRBJ2-7, with TRBD1 identical over 8 bases. The CDR3 has 16 residues. With V trimmed by 3 bases and J by 3 bases, 11 bases remained unmatched. In germline, CDR1 is SGHRS, CDR2 YFSETQ. CDR3 sequence (DNA): TGCGCCAGCAGCTCGCCACCGGACAGGGAAGGCTACGAGCAGTACTTC. This codes for CASSSPPDREGYEQYF.

The chain employs TRBV21-1 and TRBJ2-2; the DNA was not compared with TRBD1, the D call given in the table. TRBV21-1 is a documented pseudogene. The CDR3 contains 17 residues. This CDR3 is CASPWGSTGAGTGELFF. The CDR3 DNA is TGTGCCAGCCCATGGGGATCGACAGGGGCGGGCACCGGGGAGCTGTTTTTT.

A few counts support this clone. V usage is TRBV27 and J usage is TRBJ2-3; perhaps TRBD2 as D (6 bases). V was shortened by 7 bases and J by 1 base, with 12 bases between the two germline ends. Germline CDR1 and CDR2: MNHEY and SMNVEV (reference sequence). The CDR3 totals 14 residues. The CDR3 reads CASTRSGGTDTQYF. The CDR3 bases are TGTGCCAGCACCCGATCGGGGGGCACAGATACGCAGTATTTT.

The gene calls are TRBV2 and TRBJ2-7; 9 nucleotides agree with TRBD1. CDR1 is SNHLY and CDR2 is FYNNEI in the germline V gene. This CDR3 region has 14 residues. V shed 4 bases, J shed 5 bases, and the junction held 6 bases outside the gene matches. CDR3 region: CASSVRTGAHEQYF. In DNA, the CDR3 is TGTGCCAGCAGTGTTCGGACAGGGGCGCACGAGCAGTACTTC. Filled out from reference TRBV2 and TRBJ2-7, the complete variable domain reads EPEVTQTPSHQVTQMGQEVILRCVPISNHLYFYWYRQILGQKVEFLVSFYNNEISEKSEIFDDQFSVERPDGSNFTLKIRSTKLEDSAMYFCASSVRTGAHEQYFGPGTRLTVT.

The rearrangement links TRBV29-1 to TRBJ2-7; D possibly corresponds to TRBD2 (5 bases). Germline CDR1 SQVTM, CDR2 ANQGSEA. Trimming removed 1 base from V and 6 bases from J, with 13 bases in between. The CDR3 is 13 residues long. In nucleotides, the CDR3 is TGCAGCGTTGAAGGAGGGAATTCTCGCGAGCAGTACTTC. Amino acid sequence: CSVEGGNSREQYF.

The V gene is TRBV6-5, the J gene TRBJ2-5, with 10 bases that match TRBD2. Germline V gene sequence: CDR1 MNHEY, CDR2 SVGAGI. The CDR3 consists of 14 residues. Trimming cost V 7 bases and J 4 bases; bases outside gene matches: 6. The chain's CDR3 is CASTATSGRETQYF. CDR3 nucleotide sequence: TGTGCCAGCACTGCGACTAGCGGGCGAGAGACCCAGTACTTC.

This sequence joins TRBV6-5 and TRBJ2-3, with 7 bases lining up with TRBD1. This CDR3 has 15 amino acids. V dropped 3 bases and J dropped 0; count of bases not matched to a gene: 3. Germline V gives CDR1 MNHEY, CDR2 SVGAGI. The CDR3 here is CASSYKGQSTDTQYF. CDR3 nucleotides: TGTGCCAGCAGTTATAAGGGACAGAGCACAGATACGCAGTATTTT.

This chain uses TRBV18 with TRBJ2-1, with TRBD1 identical over 7 bases. V lost 4 bases, J lost 3 bases, and 15 bases stayed unmatched. The germline CDR1 and CDR2 sequences are KGHSH and LQKENI. The CDR3 spans 18 residues. The CDR3 sequence: CASSLFTGTEGIYNEQFF. In DNA, the CDR3 is TGTGCCAGCTCACTGTTTACCGGGACAGAAGGCATCTACAATGAGCAGTTCTTC. Using reference TRBV18 and TRBJ2-1 for the parts outside the CDR3, the full variable domain is NAGVMQNPRHLVRRRGQEARLRCSPMKGHSHVYWYRQLPEEGLKFMVYLQKENIIDESGMPKERFSAEFPKEGPSILRIQQVVRGDSAAYFCASSLFTGTEGIYNEQFFGPGTRLTVL.

This clone was seen a single time. The V gene is TRBV12-2, the J gene TRBJ2-5; TRBD2, the table's D call, was not compared with the DNA. TRBV12-2 is listed as a pseudogene. CDR3 length: 14 residues. DNA of the CDR3: TGTGCAACCATTTGGGCGGGAGCGTACGAGACCCAGTACTTC. Translation: CATIWAGAYETQYF.

The rearrangement links TRBV7-9 to TRBJ2-1; D remains ambiguous. V was pared by 3 bases and J by 8 bases, with 5 bases between. Germline V lookup: CDR1 SEHNR, CDR2 FQNEAQ (reference sequence). The CDR3 consists of 11 residues. As DNA, the CDR3 is TGTGCCAGCAGCTTTCTATATGAGCAGTTCTTC. Translation gives CASSFLYEQFF. Full variable domain (rest looked up from reference TRBV7-9 and TRBJ2-1): DTGVSQNPRHKITKRGQNVTFRCDPISEHNRLYWYRQTLGQGPEFLTYFQNEAQLEKSRLLSDRFSAERPKGSFSTLEIQRTEQGDSAMYLCASSFLYEQFFGPGTRLTVL.

This chain links TRBV3-1 (or the pseudogene TRBV3-2) with TRBJ2-1, with D maybe TRBD2 (7 bases). With 3 bases removed from V and 4 bases from J, the gap between germline ends came to 19 bases. From germline, CDR1 is LGHDT and CDR2 YNNKEL (reference sequence). The CDR3 runs to 17 residues. For the CDR3, the DNA is TGTGCCAGCAGCCATAGGTTAGAGGGGGGGATTTACAATGAGCAGTTCTTC. It yields the protein CASSHRLEGGIYNEQFF.